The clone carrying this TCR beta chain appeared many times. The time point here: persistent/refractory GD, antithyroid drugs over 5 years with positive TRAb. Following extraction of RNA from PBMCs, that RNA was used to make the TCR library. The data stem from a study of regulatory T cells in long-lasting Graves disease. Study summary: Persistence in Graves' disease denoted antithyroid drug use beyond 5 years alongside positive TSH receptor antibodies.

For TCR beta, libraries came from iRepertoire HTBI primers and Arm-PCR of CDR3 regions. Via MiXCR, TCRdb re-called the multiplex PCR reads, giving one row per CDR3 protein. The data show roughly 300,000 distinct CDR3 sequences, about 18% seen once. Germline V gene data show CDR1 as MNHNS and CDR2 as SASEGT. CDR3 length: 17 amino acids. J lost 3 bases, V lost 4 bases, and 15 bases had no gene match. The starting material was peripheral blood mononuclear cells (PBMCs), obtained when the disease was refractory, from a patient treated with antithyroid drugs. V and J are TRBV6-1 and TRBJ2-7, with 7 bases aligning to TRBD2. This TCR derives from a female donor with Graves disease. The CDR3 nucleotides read TGTGCCAGCAGTGCCCGGACTGGACTAGGCCACTTCTACGAGCAGTACTTC. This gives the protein CASSARTGLGHFYEQYF.